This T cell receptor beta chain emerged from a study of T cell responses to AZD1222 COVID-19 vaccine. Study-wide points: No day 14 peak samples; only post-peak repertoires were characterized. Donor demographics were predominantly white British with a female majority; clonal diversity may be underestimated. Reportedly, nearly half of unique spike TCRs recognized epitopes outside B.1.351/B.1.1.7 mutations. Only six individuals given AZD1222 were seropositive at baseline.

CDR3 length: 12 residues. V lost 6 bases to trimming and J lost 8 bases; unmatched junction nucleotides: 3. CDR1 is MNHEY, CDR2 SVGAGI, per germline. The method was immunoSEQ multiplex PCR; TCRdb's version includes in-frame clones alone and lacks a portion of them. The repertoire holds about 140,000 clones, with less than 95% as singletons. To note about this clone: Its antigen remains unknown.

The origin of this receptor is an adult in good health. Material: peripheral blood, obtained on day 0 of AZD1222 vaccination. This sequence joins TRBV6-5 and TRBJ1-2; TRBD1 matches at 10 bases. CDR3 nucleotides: TGTGCCAGCAGGACAGGGGGCCAAGGCTACACCTTC. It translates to CASRTGGQGYTF.